This T cell receptor beta chain was documented in a study of CD8+ T cells in alopecia areata. The overall study: Treated patients were given oral tofacitinib, which was dosed at 5 to 10 mg twice daily. The protocol delivered tofacitinib for 6 to 18 months, then withdrew it for 6 months.

Comment on this clone: The antigen remains undetermined.

Germline CDR1 and CDR2: MNHEY and SVGAGI. This CDR3 contains 16 residues. V lost 4 bases to trimming and J lost 0 bases, with 16 bases between them. Reverse transcribed after extraction, RNA yielded cDNA as the sequencing template. Libraries were prepared by immunoSEQ multiplex PCR; TCRdb keeps only in-frame clonotypes and omits some of them. The sample shows more than 200,000 clones, about 68% of them seen only once. Study-level results: Especially in alopecia totalis/universalis, lesional scalp showed greater clonality than normal scalp did. Sequencing of scalp samples also captures resident alphabeta T cells of normal skin.

The J gene is TRBJ2-7, the V gene TRBV6-5, with TRBD1 as a possible D gene (6 bases). This clonotype was obtained from a human donor with alopecia areata. The starting material was CD4+ T cells sorted from blood, obtained at week 0. CDR3 region: CASSFSLRDNSYEQYF. The CDR3 DNA follows: TGTGCCAGCAGTTTCTCCCTTCGGGACAACTCCTACGAGCAGTACTTC.